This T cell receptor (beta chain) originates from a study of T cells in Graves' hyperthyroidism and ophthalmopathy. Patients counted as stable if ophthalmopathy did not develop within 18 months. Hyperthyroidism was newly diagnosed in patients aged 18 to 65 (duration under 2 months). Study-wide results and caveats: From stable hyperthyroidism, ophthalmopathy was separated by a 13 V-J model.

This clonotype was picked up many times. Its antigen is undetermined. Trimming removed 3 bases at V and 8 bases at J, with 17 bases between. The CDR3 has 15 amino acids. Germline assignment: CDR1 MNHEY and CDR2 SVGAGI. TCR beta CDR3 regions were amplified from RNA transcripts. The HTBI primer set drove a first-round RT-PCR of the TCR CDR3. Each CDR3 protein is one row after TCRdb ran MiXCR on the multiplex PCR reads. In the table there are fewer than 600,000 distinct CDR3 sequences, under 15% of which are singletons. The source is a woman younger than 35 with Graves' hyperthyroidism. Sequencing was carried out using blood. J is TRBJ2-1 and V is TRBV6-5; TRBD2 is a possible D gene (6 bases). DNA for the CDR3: TGTGCCAGCAGTTATGGGGGGAGGTTGTGGGATGAGCAGTTCTTC. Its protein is CASSYGGRLWDEQFF.